This T cell receptor beta chain comes out of a study of metastatic and nonmetastatic thyroid tumors. MiXCR was used by TCRdb to re-call the PCR reads. The data hold some 15,000 clones, with about 29% observed a single time. All patients reached thyroid surgery having received no treatment beforehand. The clonotype comes from a male donor with papillary thyroid cancer or a benign thyroid nodule (not recorded which). Some clones in this sample may be carry-over from other donors' samples. Specimen: tumor tissue.

The CDR3 bases are TGTGCCAGTAGACCCCCGGGACAGGGGGCACACGAGCAGTACTTC. It encodes CASRPPGQGAHEQYF. J is TRBJ2-7 and V is TRBV19, with 12 positions matching TRBD1. The CDR3 consists of 15 residues. Germline CDR1 reads LNHDA; CDR2 reads SQIVND (reference sequence). The J segment lost 5 bases and the V segment lost 6 bases, leaving 8 bases of the junction unmatched.